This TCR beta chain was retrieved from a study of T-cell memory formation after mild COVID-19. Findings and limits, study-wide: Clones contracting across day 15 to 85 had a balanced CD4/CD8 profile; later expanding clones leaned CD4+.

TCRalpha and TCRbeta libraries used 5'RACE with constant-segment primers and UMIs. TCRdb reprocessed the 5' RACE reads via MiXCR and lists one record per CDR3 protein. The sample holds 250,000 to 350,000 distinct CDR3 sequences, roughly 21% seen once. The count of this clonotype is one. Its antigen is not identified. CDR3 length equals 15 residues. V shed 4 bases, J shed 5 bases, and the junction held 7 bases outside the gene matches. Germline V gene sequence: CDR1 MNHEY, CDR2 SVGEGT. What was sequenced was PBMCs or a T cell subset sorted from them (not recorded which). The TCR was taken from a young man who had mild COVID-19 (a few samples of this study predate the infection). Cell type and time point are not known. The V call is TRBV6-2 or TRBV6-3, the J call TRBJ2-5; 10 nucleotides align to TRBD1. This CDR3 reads CASSSRQGARETQYF. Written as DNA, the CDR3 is TGTGCCAGCAGTTCCAGACAGGGGGCACGGGAGACCCAGTACTTC.